This T cell receptor (beta chain) was captured by sequencing in a study of cytomegalovirus exposure and HLA in healthy donors. Amplification used 60 Vbeta primers and 13 Jbeta primers. Assay: immunoSEQ multiplex PCR; the TCRdb copy retains only in-frame clones and omits some. The data show 150,000 to 200,000 clones, 75% to 90% seen once. Study results and caveats: Based on reports, TCR beta sequences accurately predicted HLA-A and HLA-B alleles for most subjects. Later, an analysis found that common viral pathogens appeared to be linked with several of the most significant clusters. It was assumed in the presence/absence analyses that sequencing depth was roughly uniform across donors. More clonal expansion characterized HLA-associated TCR beta chains than equally common others in a later analysis.

Germline V gene lookup returns CDR1 MDHEN and CDR2 SYDVKM. This CDR3 has 15 residues. After removal of 6 bases from V and 3 bases from J, the junction contained 8 bases not matched to a gene. Concerning this clone itself: What it binds is unknown.

The receptor was isolated from a boy between 2 and 10 years old in good health and CMV-seronegative. The chain has TRBV28 and TRBJ1-1; 9 bases fit TRBD1. Input material: PBMCs. The CDR3 DNA reads as TGTGCCAGCAGACACGGACAGGGGCGGCACACTGAAGCTTTCTTT. Translation: CASRHGQGRHTEAFF. The whole variable domain, remainder taken from reference TRBV28 and TRBJ1-1, is DVKVTQSSRYLVKRTGEKVFLECVQDMDHENMFWYRQDPGLGLRLIYFSYDVKMKEKGDIPEGYSVSREKKERFSLILESASTNQTSMYLCASRHGQGRHTEAFFGQGTRLTVV.